This TCR beta chain was identified in a study of T cell responses to AZD1222 COVID-19 vaccine (dated by TCRdb to about 2021). Background for the entire study: A total of just over 230 trial participants underwent TCR sequencing, of whom more than 200 had received two doses of AZD1222 and around 25 had received two doses of the MenACWY control vaccine. Trial participants were enrolled by age into 18-55, 56-69 and 70-plus year subgroups, with about 150, 28 and 57 TCR-sequenced participants respectively. Results and caveats for the whole study, not just this receptor: Participants were mostly white British, with more females than males. The authors suggested clonal diversity may have been underestimated. Nearly half of unique spike-specific TCRs reportedly recognized epitopes outside regions mutated in the B.1.351 and B.1.1.7 variants. The 56-69-year group was small, and its depth increase did not reach significance, likely because of low power. Conclusions about previously exposed vaccinees are limited, since just six AZD1222 recipients were seropositive for SARS-CoV-2 at baseline. Spike-specific TCR breadth and depth rose significantly after two AZD1222 doses compared with day 0 and with MenACWY recipients. The whole spike protein was spanned by vaccine-associated CD4 TCRs, and dominant responses were seen in regions 160-218 and 743-854. Because no samples from the day 14 peak response were available, repertoires could be characterized only after the peak T cell response.

The cysteine opens and the phenylalanine closes a CDR3 of 13 amino acids. Solely the CDR3 DNA is kept, with 39 bases framed from the first base. Trimming accounts for 6 bases at V and 3 bases at J, while the number of junction bases matched to no gene is 2. About this clone: It has no known antigen specificity. Base quality data are lacking; no much larger clone is found one base away.

What this sample's time point label stands for: about 28 days (+/-7) after the second vaccine dose. AZD1222 recipients with second doses at about 4 weeks or about 12 weeks were pooled, because spike-specific TCR depth and breadth did not differ between schedules. Vaccinee samples were obtained from the UK trials COV001 and COV002, which included a single-blind randomized controlled phase 2/3 trial of AZD1222 (ChAdOx1 nCoV-19) in healthy adults. For TCRbeta chain sequencing, PBMC samples were collected from trial participants at day 0 and at day 28 after the second dose. The CDR3 regions of human TCRbeta chains were analyzed by immunosequencing. For the original study's pipeline: TCRs in the repertoires were compared against a reference library of SARS-CoV-2-specific TCRs that had been generated with the MIRA antigen-specificity platform. Breadth was defined as the fraction of unique TCRs that were SARS-CoV-2-associated, and depth was defined as the fraction of total T cells that were SARS-CoV-2-associated. Each spike-specific TCR was assigned to its reactive spike region and to a CD4 or CD8 class using the MIRA data. Log10-transformed breadth and depth values were compared by one-way ANOVA with Sidak's multiple comparisons tests. Imported from immuneACCESS, the table was reduced by TCRdb to in-frame sequences with V and J called. These copies leave out some clones; in studies compared against another copy, an unresolved V gene accounts for under half, and the cause of the remainder is not known. V and J calls and clone size follow that table, whereas D and trimming were derived from the DNA. The sample table shows 100,000 or so clones, and roughly 89% are seen once. Around 45% of the sample is taken by the ten largest.

The chain is made from TRBV12-3 or TRBV12-4 and TRBJ2-7, with 10 central nucleotides matching TRBD1. This sequence was found in an adult who received the AZD1222 COVID-19 vaccine. The sample was peripheral blood, taken 28 days after the second AZD1222 dose. Here the CDR3 is given as CASRDRGDYEQYF. The sequenced DNA is TGTGCCAGCAGGGACAGGGGGGACTACGAGCAGTACTTC.